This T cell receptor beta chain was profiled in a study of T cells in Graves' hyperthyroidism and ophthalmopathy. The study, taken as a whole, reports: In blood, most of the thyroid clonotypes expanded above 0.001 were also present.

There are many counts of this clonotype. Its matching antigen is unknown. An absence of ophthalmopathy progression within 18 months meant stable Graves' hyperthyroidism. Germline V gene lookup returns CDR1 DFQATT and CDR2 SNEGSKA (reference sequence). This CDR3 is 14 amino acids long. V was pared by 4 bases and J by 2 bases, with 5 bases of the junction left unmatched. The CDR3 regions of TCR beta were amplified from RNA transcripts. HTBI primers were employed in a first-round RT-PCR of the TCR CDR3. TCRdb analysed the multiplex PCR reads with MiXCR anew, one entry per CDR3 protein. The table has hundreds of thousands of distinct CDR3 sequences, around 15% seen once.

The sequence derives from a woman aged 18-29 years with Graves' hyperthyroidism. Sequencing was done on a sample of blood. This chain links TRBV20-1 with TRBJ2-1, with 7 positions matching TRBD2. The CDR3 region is CSAISGRAYNEQFF. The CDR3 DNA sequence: TGCAGTGCTATTAGTGGGAGGGCCTACAATGAGCAGTTCTTC.